The present T cell receptor beta chain was sequenced within a study of early T cells in non-severe SARS-CoV-2 infection. The wider study: Sequenced bulk RNA came from whole blood that was unsorted, and chains were unpaired. Overall study results and limits: Reliance on VDJdb matching favored anti-spike CD8 responses; private and CD4 specificities were missed.

V gave up 1 base and J gave up 2 bases, with 8 bases separating them. Germline V CDR1 and CDR2: SEHNR, FQNEAQ (reference sequence). The CDR3 length is 15 residues. Unique molecular identifiers (one per individual cDNA molecule) were attached. Using its own MiXCR run on the 5' RACE reads, TCRdb lists one record per CDR3 protein. The sample lists roughly 50,000 distinct CDR3 sequences; 6.5% to 9.5% were seen once. This clonotype was detected ten times or more. Its specificity is unknown. The chain uses TRBV7-9 and TRBJ1-4, with a weak D call TRBD1 (5 bases). The sample taken for sequencing was whole blood. The receptor was derived from an adult who was a healthcare worker with PCR-confirmed SARS-CoV-2 infection or an uninfected control (not recorded which). The CDR3 sequence: CASSLEGMTNEKLFF. As DNA, the CDR3 is TGTGCCAGCAGCTTAGAGGGGATGACTAATGAAAAACTGTTTTTT.